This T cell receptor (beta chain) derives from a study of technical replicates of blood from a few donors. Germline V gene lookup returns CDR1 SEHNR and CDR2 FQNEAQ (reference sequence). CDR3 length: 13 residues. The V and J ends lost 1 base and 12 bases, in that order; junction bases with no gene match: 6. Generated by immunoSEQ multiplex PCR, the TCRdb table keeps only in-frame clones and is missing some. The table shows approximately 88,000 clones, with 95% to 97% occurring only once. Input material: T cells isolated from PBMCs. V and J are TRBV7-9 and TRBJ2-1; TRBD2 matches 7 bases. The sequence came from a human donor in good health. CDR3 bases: TGTGCCAGCAGCTTAGGACCAGCGGGATCGCAGTTCTTC. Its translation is CASSLGPAGSQFF. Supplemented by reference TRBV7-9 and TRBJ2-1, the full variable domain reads DTGVSQNPRHKITKRGQNVTFRCDPISEHNRLYWYRQTLGQGPEFLTYFQNEAQLEKSRLLSDRFSAERPKGSFSTLEIQRTEQGDSAMYLCASSLGPAGSQFFGPGTRLTVL.